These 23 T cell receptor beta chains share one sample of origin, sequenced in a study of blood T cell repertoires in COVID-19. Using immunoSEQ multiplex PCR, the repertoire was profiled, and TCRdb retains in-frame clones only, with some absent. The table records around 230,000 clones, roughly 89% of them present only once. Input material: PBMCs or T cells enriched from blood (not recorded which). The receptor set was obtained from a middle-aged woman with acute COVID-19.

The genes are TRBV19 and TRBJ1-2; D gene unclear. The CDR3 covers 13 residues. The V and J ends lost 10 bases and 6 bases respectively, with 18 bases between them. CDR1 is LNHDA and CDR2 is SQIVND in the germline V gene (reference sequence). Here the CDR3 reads CATRRAGWDGYTF. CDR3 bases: TGTGCCACCAGGCGGGCGGGTTGGGATGGCTACACCTTC.

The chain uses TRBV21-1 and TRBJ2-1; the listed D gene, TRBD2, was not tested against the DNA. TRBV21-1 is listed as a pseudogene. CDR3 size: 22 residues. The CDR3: CASSKASRGASGGGPLYNEQFF. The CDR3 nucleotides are TGTGCCAGCAGCAAAGCAAGTCGAGGTGCTAGCGGGGGGGGACCCCTCTACAATGAGCAGTTCTTC.

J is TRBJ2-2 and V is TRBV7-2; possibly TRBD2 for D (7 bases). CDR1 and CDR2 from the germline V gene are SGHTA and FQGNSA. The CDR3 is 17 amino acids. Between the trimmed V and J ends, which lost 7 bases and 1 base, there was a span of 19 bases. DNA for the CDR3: TGTGCCAGCACCTCTCGAACAGGGAGGGGGAACACCGGGGAGCTGTTTTTT. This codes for CASTSRTGRGNTGELFF.

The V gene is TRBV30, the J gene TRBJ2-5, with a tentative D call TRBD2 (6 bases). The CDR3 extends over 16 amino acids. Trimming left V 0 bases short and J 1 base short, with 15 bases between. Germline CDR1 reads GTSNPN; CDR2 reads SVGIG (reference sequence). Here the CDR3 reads CAWSVHLGGPQETQYF. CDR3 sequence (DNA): TGTGCCTGGAGTGTACATTTGGGGGGTCCCCAAGAGACCCAGTACTTC. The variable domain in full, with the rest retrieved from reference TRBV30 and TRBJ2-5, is SQTIHQWPATLVQPVGSPLSLECTVEGTSNPNLYWYRQAAGRGLQLLFYSVGIGQISSEVPQNLSASRPQDRQFILSSKKLLLSDSGFYLCAWSVHLGGPQETQYFGPGTRLLVL.

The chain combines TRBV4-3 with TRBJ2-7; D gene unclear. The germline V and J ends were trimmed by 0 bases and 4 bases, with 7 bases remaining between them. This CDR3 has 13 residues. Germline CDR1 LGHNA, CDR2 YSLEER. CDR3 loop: CASSQDSRYEQYF. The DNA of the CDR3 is TGCGCCAGCAGCCAAGACTCGCGGTACGAGCAGTACTTC.

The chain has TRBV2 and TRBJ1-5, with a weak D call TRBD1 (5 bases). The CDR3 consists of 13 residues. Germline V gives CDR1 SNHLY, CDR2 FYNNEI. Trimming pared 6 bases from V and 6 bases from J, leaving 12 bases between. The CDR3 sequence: CASSQGLPQPQHF. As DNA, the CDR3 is TGTGCCAGCAGCCAGGGACTACCTCAGCCCCAGCATTTT.

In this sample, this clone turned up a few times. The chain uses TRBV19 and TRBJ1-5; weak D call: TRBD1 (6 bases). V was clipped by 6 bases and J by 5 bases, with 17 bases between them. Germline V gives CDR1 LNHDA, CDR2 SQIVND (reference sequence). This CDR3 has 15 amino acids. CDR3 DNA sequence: TGTGCCAGTAGCCCCTTCGGGGGGCGCCATCAGCCCCAGCATTTT. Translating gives CASSPFGGRHQPQHF.

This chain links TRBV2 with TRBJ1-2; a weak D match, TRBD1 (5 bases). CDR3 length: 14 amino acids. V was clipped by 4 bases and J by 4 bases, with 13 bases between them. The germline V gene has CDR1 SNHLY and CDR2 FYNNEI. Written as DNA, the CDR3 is TGTGCCAGCAGTGCTGGGCCCGGGGGCTATGGCTACACCTTC. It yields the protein CASSAGPGGYGYTF. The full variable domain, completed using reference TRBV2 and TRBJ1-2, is EPEVTQTPSHQVTQMGQEVILRCVPISNHLYFYWYRQILGQKVEFLVSFYNNEISEKSEIFDDQFSVERPDGSNFTLKIRSTKLEDSAMYFCASSAGPGGYGYTFGSGTRLTVV.

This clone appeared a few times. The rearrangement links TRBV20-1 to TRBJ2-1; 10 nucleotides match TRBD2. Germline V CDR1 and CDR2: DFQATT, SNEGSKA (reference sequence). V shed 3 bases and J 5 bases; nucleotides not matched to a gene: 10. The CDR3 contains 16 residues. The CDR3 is CSASRLAGVLNNEQFF. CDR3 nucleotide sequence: TGCAGTGCTAGTAGGCTAGCGGGGGTACTTAACAATGAGCAGTTCTTC.

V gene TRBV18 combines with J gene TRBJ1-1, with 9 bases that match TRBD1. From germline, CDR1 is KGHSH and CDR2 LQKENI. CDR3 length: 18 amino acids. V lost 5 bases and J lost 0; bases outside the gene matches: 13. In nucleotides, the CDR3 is TGTGCCAGCTCAATCACCGGGACAGGGTGGAATATGAACACTGAAGCTTTCTTT. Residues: CASSITGTGWNMNTEAFF.

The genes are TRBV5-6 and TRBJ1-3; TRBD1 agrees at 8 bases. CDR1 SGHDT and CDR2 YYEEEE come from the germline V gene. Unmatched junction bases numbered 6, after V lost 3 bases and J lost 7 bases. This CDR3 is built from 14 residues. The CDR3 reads CASSSRGPGNTIYF. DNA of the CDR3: TGTGCCAGCAGCTCCAGGGGGCCCGGGAACACCATATATTTT.

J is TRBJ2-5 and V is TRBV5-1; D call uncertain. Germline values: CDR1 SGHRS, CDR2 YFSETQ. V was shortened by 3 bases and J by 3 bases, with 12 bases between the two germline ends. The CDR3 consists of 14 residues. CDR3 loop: CASSSIRREETQYF. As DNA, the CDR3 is TGCGCCAGCAGCTCTATTCGGAGAGAAGAGACCCAGTACTTC.

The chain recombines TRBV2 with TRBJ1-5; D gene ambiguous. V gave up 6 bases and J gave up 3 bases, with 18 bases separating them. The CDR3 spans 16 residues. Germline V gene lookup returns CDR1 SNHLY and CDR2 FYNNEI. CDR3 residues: CASRAAGISYNQPQHF. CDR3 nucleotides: TGTGCCAGCAGGGCCGCCGGGATCTCCTACAATCAGCCCCAGCATTTT. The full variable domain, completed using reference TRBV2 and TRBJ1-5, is EPEVTQTPSHQVTQMGQEVILRCVPISNHLYFYWYRQILGQKVEFLVSFYNNEISEKSEIFDDQFSVERPDGSNFTLKIRSTKLEDSAMYFCASRAAGISYNQPQHFGDGTRLSIL.

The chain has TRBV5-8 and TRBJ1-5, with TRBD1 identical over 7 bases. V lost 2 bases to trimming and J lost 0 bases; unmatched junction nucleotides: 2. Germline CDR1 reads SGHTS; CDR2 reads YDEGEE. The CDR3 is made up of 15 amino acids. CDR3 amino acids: CASSFGQDSNQPQHF. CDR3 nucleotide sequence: TGTGCCAGCAGCTTCGGACAGGATAGCAATCAGCCCCAGCATTTT. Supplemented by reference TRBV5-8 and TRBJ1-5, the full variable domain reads EAGVTQSPTHLIKTRGQQATLRCSPISGHTSVYWYQQALGLGLQFLLWYDEGEERNRGNFPPRFSGRQFPNYSSELNVNALELEDSALYLCASSFGQDSNQPQHFGDGTRLSIL.

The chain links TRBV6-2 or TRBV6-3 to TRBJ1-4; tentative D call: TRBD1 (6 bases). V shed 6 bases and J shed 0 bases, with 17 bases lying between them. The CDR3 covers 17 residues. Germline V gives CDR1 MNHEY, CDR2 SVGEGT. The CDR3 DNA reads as TGTGCCAGCAGATACAGAGGACAGTCGGCAACTAATGAAAAACTGTTTTTT. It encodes CASRYRGQSATNEKLFF.

The CDR3 DNA is TGTGCCATTCAAGGACAGACCTATGGCTACACCTTC. This sequence encodes CAIQGQTYGYTF. The chain couples TRBV21-1 to TRBJ1-2; the table's TRBD1 call for D was not verified on the DNA. TRBV21-1 is marked as a pseudogene. The CDR3 length is 12 residues.

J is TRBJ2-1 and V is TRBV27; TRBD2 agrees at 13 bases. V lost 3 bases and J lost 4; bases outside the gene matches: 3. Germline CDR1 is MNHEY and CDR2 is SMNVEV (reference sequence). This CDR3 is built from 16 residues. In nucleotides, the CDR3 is TGTGCCAGCAGTTTTCCGGGACTAGCGGGGTACAATGAGCAGTTCTTC. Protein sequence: CASSFPGLAGYNEQFF.

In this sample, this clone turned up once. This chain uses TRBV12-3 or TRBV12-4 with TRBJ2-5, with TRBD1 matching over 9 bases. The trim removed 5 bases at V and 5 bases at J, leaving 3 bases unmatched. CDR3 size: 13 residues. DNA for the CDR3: TGTGCCAGCAGTCGGGACAGGGTCGAGACCCAGTACTTC. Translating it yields CASSRDRVETQYF.

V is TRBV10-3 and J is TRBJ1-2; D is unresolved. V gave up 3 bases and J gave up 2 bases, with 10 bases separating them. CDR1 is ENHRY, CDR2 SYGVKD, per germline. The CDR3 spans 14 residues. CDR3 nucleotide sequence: TGTGCCATCAGTGACGGAGCAGCAAACTATGGCTACACCTTC. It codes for CAISDGAANYGYTF.

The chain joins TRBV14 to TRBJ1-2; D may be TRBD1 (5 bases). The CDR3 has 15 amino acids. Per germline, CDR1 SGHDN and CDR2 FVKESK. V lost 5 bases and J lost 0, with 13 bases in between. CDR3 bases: TGTGCCAGCAGCTTTGACAGCATACCTAACTATGGCTACACCTTC. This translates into CASSFDSIPNYGYTF.

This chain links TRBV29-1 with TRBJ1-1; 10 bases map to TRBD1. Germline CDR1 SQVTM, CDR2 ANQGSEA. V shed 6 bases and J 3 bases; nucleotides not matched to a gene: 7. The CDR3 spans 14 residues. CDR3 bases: TGCAGCGTCCAGACAGGGGGCCCGGACACTGAAGCTTTCTTT. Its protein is CSVQTGGPDTEAFF.

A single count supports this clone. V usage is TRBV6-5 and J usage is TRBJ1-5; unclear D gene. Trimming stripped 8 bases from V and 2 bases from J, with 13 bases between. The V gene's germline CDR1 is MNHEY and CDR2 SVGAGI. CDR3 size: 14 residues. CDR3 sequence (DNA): TGTGCCAGCGTTCGGGGAGAGGGCAATCAGCCCCAGCATTTT. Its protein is CASVRGEGNQPQHF.

CDR3 sequence (DNA): TGCGCCAGCAGCTTGGTGGCAGGGGGTAATGAGCAGTTCTTC. Translating gives CASSLVAGGNEQFF. The chain joins TRBV5-1 to TRBJ2-1; 7 bases agree with TRBD1. With 0 bases clipped from V and 7 bases from J, the junction kept 4 bases outside the gene matches. Germline V gene sequence: CDR1 SGHRS, CDR2 YFSETQ. The CDR3 extends over 14 amino acids. Filled out from reference TRBV5-1 and TRBJ2-1, the complete variable domain reads KAGVTQTPRYLIKTRGQQVTLSCSPISGHRSVSWYQQTPGQGLQFLFEYFSETQRNKGNFPGRFSGRQFSNSRSEMNVSTLELGDSALYLCASSLVAGGNEQFFGPGTRLTVL.